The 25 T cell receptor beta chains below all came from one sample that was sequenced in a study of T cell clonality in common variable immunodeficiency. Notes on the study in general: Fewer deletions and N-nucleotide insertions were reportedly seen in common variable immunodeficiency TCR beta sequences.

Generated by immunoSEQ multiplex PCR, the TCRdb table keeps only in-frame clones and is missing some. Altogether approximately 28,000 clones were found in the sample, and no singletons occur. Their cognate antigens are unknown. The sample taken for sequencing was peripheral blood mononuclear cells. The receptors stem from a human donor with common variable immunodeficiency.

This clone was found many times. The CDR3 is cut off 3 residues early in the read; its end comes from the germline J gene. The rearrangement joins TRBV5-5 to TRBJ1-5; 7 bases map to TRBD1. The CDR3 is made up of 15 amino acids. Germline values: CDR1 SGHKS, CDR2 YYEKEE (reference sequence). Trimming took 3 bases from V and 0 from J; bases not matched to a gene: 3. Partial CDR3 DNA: TGTGCCAGCAGCTCGACAGGGATTAGCAATCAGCCC. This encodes CASSSTGISNQP. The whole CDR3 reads CASSSTGISNQPQHF.

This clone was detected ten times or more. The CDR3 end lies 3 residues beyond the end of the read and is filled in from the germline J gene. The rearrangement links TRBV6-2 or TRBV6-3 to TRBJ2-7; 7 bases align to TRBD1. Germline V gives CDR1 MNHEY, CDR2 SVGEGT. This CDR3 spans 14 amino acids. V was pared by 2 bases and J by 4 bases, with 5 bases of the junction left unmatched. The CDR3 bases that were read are TGTGCCAGCAGTTACGTTGGGACAGCATACGAG. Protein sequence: CASSYVGTAYE. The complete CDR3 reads CASSYVGTAYEQYF.

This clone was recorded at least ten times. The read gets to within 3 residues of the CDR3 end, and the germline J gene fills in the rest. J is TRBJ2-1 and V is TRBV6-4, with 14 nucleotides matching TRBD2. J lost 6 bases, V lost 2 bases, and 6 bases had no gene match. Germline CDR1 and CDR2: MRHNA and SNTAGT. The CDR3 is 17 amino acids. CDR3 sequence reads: CASSDPGLAGVSNEQFF. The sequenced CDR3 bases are TGTGCCAGCAGTGACCCGGGACTAGCGGGAGTATCCAATGAG.

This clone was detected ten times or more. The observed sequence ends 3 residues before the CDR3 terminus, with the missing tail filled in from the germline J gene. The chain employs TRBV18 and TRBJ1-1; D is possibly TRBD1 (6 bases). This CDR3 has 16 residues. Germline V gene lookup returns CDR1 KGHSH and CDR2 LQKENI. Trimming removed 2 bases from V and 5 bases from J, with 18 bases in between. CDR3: CASSPKLAGDSTEAFF. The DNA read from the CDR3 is TGTGCCAGCTCACCAAAGTTGGCAGGGGATTCTACTGAA.

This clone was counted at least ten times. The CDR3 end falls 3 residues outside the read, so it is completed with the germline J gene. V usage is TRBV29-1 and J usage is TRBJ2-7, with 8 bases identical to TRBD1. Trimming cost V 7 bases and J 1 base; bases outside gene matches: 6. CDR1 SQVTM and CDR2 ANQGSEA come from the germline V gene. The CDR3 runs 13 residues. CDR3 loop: CSAQDRESYEQYF. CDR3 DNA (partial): TGCAGCGCCCAGGACAGGGAGTCCTACGAG.

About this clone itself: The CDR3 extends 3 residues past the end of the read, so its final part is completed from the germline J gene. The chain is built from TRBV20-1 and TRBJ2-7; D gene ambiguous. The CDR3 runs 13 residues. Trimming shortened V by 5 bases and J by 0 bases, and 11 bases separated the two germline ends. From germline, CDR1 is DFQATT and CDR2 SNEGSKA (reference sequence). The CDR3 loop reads CSAQVPSSYEQYF. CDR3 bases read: TGCAGTGCTCAGGTCCCGAGCTCCTACGAG.

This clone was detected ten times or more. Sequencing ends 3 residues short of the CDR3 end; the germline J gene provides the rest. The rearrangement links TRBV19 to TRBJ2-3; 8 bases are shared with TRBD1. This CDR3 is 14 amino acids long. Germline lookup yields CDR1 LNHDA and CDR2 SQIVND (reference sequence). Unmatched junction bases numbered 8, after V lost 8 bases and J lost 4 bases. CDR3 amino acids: CASSGQGRADTQYF. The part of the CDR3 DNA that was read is TGTGCCAGTTCCGGACAGGGAAGGGCAGATACG.

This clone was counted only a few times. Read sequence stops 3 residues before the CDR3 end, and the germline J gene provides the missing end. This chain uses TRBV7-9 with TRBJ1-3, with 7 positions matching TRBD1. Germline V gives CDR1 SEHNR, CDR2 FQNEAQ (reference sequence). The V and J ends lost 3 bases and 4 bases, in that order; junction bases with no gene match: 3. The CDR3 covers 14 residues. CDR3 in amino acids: CASSFTGAGNTIYF. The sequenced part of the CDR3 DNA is TGTGCCAGCAGCTTTACAGGGGCCGGAAACACC. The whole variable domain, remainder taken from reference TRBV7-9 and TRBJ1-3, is DTGVSQNPRHKITKRGQNVTFRCDPISEHNRLYWYRQTLGQGPEFLTYFQNEAQLEKSRLLSDRFSAERPKGSFSTLEIQRTEQGDSAMYLCASSFTGAGNTIYFGEGSWLTVV.

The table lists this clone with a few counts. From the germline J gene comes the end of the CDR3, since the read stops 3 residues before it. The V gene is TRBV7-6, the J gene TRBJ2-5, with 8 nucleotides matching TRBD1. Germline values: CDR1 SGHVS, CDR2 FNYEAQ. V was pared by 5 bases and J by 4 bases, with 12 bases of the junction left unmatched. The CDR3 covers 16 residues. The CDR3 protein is CASSKQTGTGGETQYF. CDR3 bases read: TGTGCCAGCAGCAAACAAACCGGGACAGGAGGAGAGACC.

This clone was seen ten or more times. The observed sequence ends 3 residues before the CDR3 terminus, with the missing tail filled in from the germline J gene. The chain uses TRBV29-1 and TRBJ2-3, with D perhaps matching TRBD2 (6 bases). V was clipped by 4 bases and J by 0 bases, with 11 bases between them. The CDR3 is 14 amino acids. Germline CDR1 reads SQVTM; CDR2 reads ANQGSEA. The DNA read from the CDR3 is TGCAGCGTTGTAGCGGCTAGAAGCACAGATACG. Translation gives CSVVAARSTDT. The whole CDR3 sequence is CSVVAARSTDTQYF.

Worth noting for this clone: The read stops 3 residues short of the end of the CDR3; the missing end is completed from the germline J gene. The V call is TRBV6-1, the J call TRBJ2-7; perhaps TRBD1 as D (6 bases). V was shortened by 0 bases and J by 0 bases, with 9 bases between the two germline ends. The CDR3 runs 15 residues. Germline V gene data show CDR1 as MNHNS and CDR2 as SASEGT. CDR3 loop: CASSEAGQLSYEQYF. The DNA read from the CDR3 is TGTGCCAGCAGTGAAGCCGGACAGCTCTCCTACGAG.

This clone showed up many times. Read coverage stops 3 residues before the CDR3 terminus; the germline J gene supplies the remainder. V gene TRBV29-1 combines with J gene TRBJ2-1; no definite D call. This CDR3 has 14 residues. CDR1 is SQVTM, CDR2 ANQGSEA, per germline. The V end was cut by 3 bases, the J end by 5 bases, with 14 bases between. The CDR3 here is CSVDLQGRNNEQFF. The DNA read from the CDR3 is TGCAGCGTTGATCTGCAAGGCCGAAACAATGAG.

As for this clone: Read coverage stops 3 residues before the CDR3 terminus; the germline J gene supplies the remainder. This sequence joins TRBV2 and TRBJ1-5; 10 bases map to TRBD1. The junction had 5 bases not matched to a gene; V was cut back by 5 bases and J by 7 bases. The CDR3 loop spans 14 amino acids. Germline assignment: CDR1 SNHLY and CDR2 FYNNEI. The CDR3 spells CASSPGQGKQPQHF. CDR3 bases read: TGTGCCAGCAGTCCGGGACAGGGGAAACAGCCC.

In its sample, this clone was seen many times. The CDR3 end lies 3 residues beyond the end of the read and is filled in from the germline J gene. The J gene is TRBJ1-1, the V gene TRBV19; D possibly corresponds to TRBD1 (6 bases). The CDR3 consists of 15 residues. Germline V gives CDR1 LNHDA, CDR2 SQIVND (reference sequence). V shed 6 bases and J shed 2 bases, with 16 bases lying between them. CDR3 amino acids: CASRDEGEYNTEAFF. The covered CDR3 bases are TGTGCCAGTAGGGACGAGGGGGAATATAACACTGAA.

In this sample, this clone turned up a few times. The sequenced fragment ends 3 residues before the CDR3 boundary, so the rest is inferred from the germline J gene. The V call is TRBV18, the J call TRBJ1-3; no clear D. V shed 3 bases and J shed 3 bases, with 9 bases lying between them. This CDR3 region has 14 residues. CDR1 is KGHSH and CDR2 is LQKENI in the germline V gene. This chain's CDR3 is CASSPRAGGNTIYF. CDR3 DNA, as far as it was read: TGTGCCAGCTCACCGAGGGCAGGTGGAAACACC. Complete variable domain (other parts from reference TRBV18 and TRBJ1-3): NAGVMQNPRHLVRRRGQEARLRCSPMKGHSHVYWYRQLPEEGLKFMVYLQKENIIDESGMPKERFSAEFPKEGPSILRIQQVVRGDSAAYFCASSPRAGGNTIYFGEGSWLTVV.

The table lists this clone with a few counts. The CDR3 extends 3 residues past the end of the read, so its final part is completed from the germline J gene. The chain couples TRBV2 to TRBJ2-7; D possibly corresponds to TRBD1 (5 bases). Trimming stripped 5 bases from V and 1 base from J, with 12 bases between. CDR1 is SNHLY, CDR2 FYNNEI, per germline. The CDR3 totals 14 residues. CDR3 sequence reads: CASSKGALSYEQYF. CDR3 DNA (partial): TGTGCCAGCAGTAAAGGGGCCCTATCCTACGAG. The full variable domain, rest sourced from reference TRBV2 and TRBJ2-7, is EPEVTQTPSHQVTQMGQEVILRCVPISNHLYFYWYRQILGQKVEFLVSFYNNEISEKSEIFDDQFSVERPDGSNFTLKIRSTKLEDSAMYFCASSKGALSYEQYFGPGTRLTVT.

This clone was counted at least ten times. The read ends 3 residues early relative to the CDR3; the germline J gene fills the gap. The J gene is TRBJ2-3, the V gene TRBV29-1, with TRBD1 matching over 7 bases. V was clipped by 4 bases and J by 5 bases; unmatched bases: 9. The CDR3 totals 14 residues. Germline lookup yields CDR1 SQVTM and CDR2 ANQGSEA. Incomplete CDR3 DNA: TGCAGCGTTGGGGGACAGCTATTCCGAGATACG. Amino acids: CSVGGQLFRDT. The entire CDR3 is CSVGGQLFRDTQYF.

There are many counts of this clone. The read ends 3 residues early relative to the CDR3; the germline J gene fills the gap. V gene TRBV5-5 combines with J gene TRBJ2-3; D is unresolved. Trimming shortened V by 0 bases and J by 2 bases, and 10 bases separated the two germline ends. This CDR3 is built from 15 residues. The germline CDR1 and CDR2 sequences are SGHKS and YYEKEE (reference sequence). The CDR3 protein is CASSLVPVYTDTQYF. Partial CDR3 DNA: TGTGCCAGCAGCTTGGTCCCAGTTTACACAGATACG. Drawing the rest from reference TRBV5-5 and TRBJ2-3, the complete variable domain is DAGVTQSPTHLIKTRGQQVTLRCSPISGHKSVSWYQQVLGQGPQFIFQYYEKEERGRGNFPDRFSARQFPNYSSELNVNALLLGDSALYLCASSLVPVYTDTQYFGPGTRLTVL.

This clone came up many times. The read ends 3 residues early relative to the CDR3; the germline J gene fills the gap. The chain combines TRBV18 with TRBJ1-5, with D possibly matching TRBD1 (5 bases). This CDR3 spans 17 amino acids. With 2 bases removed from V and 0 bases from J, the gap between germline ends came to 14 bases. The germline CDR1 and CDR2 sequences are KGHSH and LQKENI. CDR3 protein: CASSPTGPGNSNQPQHF. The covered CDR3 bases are TGTGCCAGCTCACCAACAGGTCCAGGAAATAGCAATCAGCCC.

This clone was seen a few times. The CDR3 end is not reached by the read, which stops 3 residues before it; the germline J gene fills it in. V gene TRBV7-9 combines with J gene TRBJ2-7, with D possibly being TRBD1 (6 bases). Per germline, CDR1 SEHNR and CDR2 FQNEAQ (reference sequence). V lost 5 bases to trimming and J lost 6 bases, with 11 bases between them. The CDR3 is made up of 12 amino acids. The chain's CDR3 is CASSPIGGEQYF. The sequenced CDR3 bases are TGTGCCAGCAGCCCTATAGGGGGCGAG.

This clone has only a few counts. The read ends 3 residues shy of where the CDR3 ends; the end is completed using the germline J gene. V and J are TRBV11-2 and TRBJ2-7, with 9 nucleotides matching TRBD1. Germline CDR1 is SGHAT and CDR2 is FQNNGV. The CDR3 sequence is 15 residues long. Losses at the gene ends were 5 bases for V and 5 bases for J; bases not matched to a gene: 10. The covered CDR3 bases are TGTGCCAGCAGCACCTATCTCCGGGACAGGGACGAG. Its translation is CASSTYLRDRDE. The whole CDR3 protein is CASSTYLRDRDEQYF.

The covered CDR3 bases are TGTGCCAGTAGTCCCGGTAGTAATGGAGAGACC. It translates to CASSPGSNGET. The entire CDR3 protein is CASSPGSNGETQYF. This chain links TRBV19 with TRBJ2-5; D unclear. Coverage ceases 3 residues before the CDR3 finishes, and the germline J gene fills in the end. Between the trimmed V and J ends, which lost 5 bases and 4 bases, there was a span of 14 bases. The CDR3 is 14 amino acids. Per germline, CDR1 LNHDA and CDR2 SQIVND (reference sequence).

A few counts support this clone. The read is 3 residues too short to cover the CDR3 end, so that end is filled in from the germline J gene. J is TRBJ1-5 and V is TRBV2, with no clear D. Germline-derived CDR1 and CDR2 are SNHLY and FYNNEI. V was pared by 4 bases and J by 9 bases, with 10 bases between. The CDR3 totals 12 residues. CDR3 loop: CASSAQLGPQHF. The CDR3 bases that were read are TGTGCCAGCAGTGCACAGCTTGGGCCC.

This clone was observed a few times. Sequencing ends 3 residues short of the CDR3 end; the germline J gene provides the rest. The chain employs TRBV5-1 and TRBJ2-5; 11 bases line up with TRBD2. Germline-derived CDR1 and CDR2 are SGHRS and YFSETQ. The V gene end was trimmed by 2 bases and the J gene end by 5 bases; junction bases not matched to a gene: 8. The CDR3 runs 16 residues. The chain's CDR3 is CASSFSGRAQRETQYF. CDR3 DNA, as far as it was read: TGCGCCAGCAGCTTTAGCGGGAGGGCACAGCGGGAGACC.

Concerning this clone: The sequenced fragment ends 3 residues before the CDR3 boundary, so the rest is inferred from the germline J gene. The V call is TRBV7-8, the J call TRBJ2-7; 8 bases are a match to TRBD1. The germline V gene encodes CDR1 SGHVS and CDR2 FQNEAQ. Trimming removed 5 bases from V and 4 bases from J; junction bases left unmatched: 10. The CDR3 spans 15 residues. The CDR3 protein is CASSRGGWTGYEQYF. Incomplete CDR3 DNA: TGTGCCAGCAGCCGAGGAGGATGGACAGGGTACGAG.